This T cell receptor beta chain was obtained from a study of patients and donors after allogeneic stem cell transplantation. The sample holds a few counts of this clonotype. TCRdb re-called the RT-PCR reads with MiXCR, one entry per CDR3 protein. The sample has fewer than 500,000 distinct CDR3 sequences; approximately 16% are singletons. Germline CDR1 is SGHAT and CDR2 is FQNNGV. The J segment lost 4 bases and the V segment lost 3 bases, leaving 4 bases of the junction unmatched. CDR3 length: 15 amino acids. Sequencing was carried out using blood, either unsorted or a sorted T cell fraction (not recorded which). This sequence joins TRBV11-2 and TRBJ2-2; 8 bases are shared with TRBD1. The clonotype comes from a human donor who was either an allogeneic HSCT recipient or a stem cell or donor lymphocyte infusion donor (not recorded which). It is not recorded whose cells these are; they may come from a transplant donor. CDR3 sequence (DNA): TGTGCCAGCAGCTTCTGGACAGGGAGCACCGGGGAGCTGTTTTTT. Amino acid sequence: CASSFWTGSTGELFF.